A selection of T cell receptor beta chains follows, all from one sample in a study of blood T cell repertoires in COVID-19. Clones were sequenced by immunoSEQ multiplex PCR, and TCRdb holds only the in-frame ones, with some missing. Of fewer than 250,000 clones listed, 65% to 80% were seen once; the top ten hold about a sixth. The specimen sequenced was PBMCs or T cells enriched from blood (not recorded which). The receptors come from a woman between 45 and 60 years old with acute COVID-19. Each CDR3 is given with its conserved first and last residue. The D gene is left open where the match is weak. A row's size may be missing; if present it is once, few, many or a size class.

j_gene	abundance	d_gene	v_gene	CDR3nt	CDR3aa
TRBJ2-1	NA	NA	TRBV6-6	TGTGCCAGCAGGGATGCCGCGGGCGGGAATTCCGAGTTCTTC	CASRDAAGGNSEFF
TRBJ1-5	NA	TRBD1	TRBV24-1	TGTGCCACCAGTGATTCCGGACAGGGGGATGACCATCAGCCCCAGCATTTT	CATSDSGQGDDHQPQHF
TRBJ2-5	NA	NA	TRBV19	TGTGCCAGTAGTATTTCCCAGGCCCAAGAGACCCAGTACTTC	CASSISQAQETQYF
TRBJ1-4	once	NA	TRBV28	TGTGCCAGCGGGGACTCTGGGCAGGAGAGGCAGAAACTGTTTTTT	CASGDSGQERQKLFF
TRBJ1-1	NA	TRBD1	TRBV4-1	TGCGCCAGCAGCCAGGGGACAGGAAAGACTGAAGCTTTCTTT	CASSQGTGKTEAFF
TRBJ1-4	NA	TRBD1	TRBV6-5	TGTGCCAGCAGGTCGGACAGGGGTAATGAAAAACTGTTTTTT	CASRSDRGNEKLFF
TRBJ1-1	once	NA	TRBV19	TGTGCCAGTAGTATTAAACAGGTGAACACTGAAGCTTTCTTT	CASSIKQVNTEAFF
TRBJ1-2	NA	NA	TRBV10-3	TGTGCCATCAGTGAGTCGACCGGGGAGCGGGGCTACACCTTC	CAISESTGERGYTF
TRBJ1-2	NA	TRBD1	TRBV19	TGTGCCAGTAGTTGGGACAGTACTAACTATGGCTACACCTTC	CASSWDSTNYGYTF
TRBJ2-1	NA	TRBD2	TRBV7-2	TGTGCCAGCAGCTTACGGCCCCGTCTAGTAGCGGGGGGGTACAATGAGCAGTTCTTC	CASSLRPRLVAGGYNEQFF
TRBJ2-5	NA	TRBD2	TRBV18	TGTGCCAGCTCACCGGCGGGGGGGCCTTCTGCAGAGACCCAGTACTTC	CASSPAGGPSAETQYF
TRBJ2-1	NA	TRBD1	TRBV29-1	TGCAGCGTTGACAGGGGGCATAACAATGAGCAGTTCTTC	CSVDRGHNNEQFF
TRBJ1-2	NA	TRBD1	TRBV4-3	TGCGCCAGCAGCCAACCCGGGACAGGGGTTAACTATGGCTACACCTTC	CASSQPGTGVNYGYTF
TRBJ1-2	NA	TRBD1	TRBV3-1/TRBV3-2	TGTGCCAGCAGCTCTACGGGACAGAGTTATGGCTACACCTTC	CASSSTGQSYGYTF
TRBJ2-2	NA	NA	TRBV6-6	TGTGCCAGCAGTTACACTTGGCGGGGGAACACCGGGGAGCTGTTTTTT	CASSYTWRGNTGELFF
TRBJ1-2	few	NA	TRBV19	TGTGCCAGTGAAGGGGATTATAACTATGGCTACACCTTC	CASEGDYNYGYTF
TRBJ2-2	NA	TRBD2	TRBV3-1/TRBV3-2	TGTGCCAGCAGCCCGCCTACTAGCGGGGGTGACACCGGGGAGCTGTTTTTT	CASSPPTSGGDTGELFF
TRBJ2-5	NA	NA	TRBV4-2	TGTGCCAGCAGCCAAGCATCGGCAGGGAGGGAGACCCAGTACTTC	CASSQASAGRETQYF
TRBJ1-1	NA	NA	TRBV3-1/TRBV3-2	TGTGCCAGCAGCCAATCAGGGAACACTGAAGCTTTCTTT	CASSQSGNTEAFF
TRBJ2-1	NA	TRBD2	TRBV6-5	TGTGCCAGCAGTTGCGAAGCGGGGGGCCCCAATGAGCAGTTCTTC	CASSCEAGGPNEQFF
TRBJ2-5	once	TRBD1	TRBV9	TGTGCCAGCAGCCCCGGGACAGGAGAGACCCAGTACTTC	CASSPGTGETQYF
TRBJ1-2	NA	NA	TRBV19	TGTGCCAGTAGTATGAACAGAGGCTACACCTTC	CASSMNRGYTF
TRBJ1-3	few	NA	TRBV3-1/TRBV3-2	TGTGCCAGCAGCCAAGGGGTAAGGGGCCTCTCTGGAAACACCATATATTTT	CASSQGVRGLSGNTIYF
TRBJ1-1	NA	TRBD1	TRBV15	TGTGCCACCAGCAGAGAAGGGACAGGGTCAGAAGCTTTCTTT	CATSREGTGSEAFF
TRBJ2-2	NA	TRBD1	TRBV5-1	TGCGCCAGCAGCGGGGACAGGGGCGGGACCGGGGAGCTGTTTTTT	CASSGDRGGTGELFF
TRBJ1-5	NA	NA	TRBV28	TGTGCCAGCAGTTATGCAGGAGGGGATCAGCCCCAGCATTTT	CASSYAGGDQPQHF
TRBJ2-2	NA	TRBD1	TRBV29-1	TGCAGCGTCACAGCAACCGGGACAGGGAACACCGGGGAGCTGTTTTTT	CSVTATGTGNTGELFF
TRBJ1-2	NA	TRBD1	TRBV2	TGTGCCAGCCAACTCCCGGGACAGGGAGATGGCTACACCTTC	CASQLPGQGDGYTF
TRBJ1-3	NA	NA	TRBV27	TGTGCCAGCAGTTCGGCCGTGGGCCCTGGAAACACCATATATTTT	CASSSAVGPGNTIYF
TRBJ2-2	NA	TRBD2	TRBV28	TGTGCCAGCAGTACCCGGTGGATAGCGGGGCAAAACACCGGGGAGCTGTTTTTT	CASSTRWIAGQNTGELFF
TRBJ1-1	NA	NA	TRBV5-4	TGTGCCAGCAGCTTGACCGGGGGAACGTTCACTGAAGCTTTCTTT	CASSLTGGTFTEAFF
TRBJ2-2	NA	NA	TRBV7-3	TGTGCCAGCAGCCCCCGGACAGCCGGGGAGCTGTTTTTT	CASSPRTAGELFF
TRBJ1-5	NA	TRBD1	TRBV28	TGTGCCAGCACCCCCCCCCTCGGGACAGGGGGCGGGAATAGCGATCAGCCCCAGCATTTT	CASTPPLGTGGGNSDQPQHF
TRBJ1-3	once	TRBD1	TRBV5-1	TGCGCCAGCAGCTTTGACCCGACAGGGGCTGGAAACACCATATATTTT	CASSFDPTGAGNTIYF
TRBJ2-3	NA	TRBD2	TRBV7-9	TGTGCCAGCAGCTTCGCTAGCGGAACAGATACGCAGTATTTT	CASSFASGTDTQYF
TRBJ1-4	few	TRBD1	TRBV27	TGTGCCAGCAGAGGATTACAGGGGGCGTATGAAAAACTGTTTTTT	CASRGLQGAYEKLFF
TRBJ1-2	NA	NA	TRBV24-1	TGTGCCACCAGTGACCCCTTCCTTGGCTACACCTTC	CATSDPFLGYTF
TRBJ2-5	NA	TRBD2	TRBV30	TGTGCCTGGAGTGTACGGGGGGGCCTGGGTGAGACCCAGTACTTC	CAWSVRGGLGETQYF
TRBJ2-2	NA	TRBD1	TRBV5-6	TGTGCCAGCAGCTTTTGGGACAGGGGGCATCACGGGGAGCTGTTTTTT	CASSFWDRGHHGELFF
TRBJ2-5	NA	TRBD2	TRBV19	TGTGCCACCGCCCACGGGCTAGCGGGGACATATTCGGGGGAGACCCAGTACTTC	CATAHGLAGTYSGETQYF
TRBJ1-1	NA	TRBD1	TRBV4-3	TGCGCCAGCAGCCTGTGGGACAGAGGGACTGAAGCTTTCTTT	CASSLWDRGTEAFF
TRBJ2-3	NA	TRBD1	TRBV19	TGTGCCAGCCGACAGGGAAGGACAGATACGCAGTATTTT	CASRQGRTDTQYF
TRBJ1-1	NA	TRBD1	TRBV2	TGTGCCAGCAGTGAATCTGGCTTGGGACAGCATCGCAACACTGAAGCTTTCTTT	CASSESGLGQHRNTEAFF
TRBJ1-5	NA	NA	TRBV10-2	TGCGCCAGCAGTCGTGTGCCGGGGAGCAATCAGCCCCAGCATTTT	CASSRVPGSNQPQHF
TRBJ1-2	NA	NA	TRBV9	TGTGCCAGCAGCTCCCGACAGAGCTGGTACACCTTC	CASSSRQSWYTF
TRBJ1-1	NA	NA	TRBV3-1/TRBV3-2	TGTGCCAGCAGCCAAGATAGGGGGGGAGCTTTCTTT	CASSQDRGGAFF
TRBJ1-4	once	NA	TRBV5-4	TGTGCCAGCAGCCGCAGTAATGAAAAACTGTTTTTT	CASSRSNEKLFF
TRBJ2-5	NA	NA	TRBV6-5	TGTGCCACCCGAGGGGCAGGGGGGGAGACCCAGTACTTC	CATRGAGGETQYF
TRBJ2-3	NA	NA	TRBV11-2	TGTGCCAGCAGCCCGCTGCGGGGGCGAAGGACAGATACGCAGTATTTT	CASSPLRGRRTDTQYF
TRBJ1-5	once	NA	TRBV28	TGTGCCAGCAGTACCCCGGAGCATTTT	CASSTPEHF